Listed here are 13 T cell receptor beta chains from one sample, sequenced in a study of blood T cells in healthy people across ages. Alongside a J-beta primer mix, a sample-barcoded 5' primer served in a second PCR lasting about 7 to 11 cycles. TCRdb redid the calling of the 5' RACE reads with MiXCR, one entry per CDR3 protein. The sample carries around 1,900,000 distinct CDR3 sequences, 35% to 50% recorded once. The sequencing input was blood. The receptors stem from a human donor in good health.

This clonotype has only a few counts. A read error is possible here, since a much larger clone lies one base away. V and J are TRBV15 and TRBJ2-6; 9 nucleotides line up with TRBD1. Germline V lookup: CDR1 LNHNV, CDR2 YYDKDF (reference sequence). CDR3 length equals 18 residues. The CDR3 is CATSGSGQGTSGANVRTF. In DNA form, the CDR3 reads TGTGCCACCAGCGGATCGGGACAGGGAACTTCTGGGGCCAACGTCCGGACTTTC.

Only a few counts were recorded for this clonotype. The chain recombines TRBV25-1 with TRBJ2-4; 7 bases agree with TRBD1. V dropped 5 bases and J dropped 2; count of bases not matched to a gene: 6. Germline assignment: CDR1 MGHDK and CDR2 SYGVNS. This CDR3 has 15 amino acids. Written as DNA, the CDR3 is TGTGCCAGCAGTCCCGGGACAGTGACCAAAAACATTCAGTACTTC. It yields the protein CASSPGTVTKNIQYF.

The chain joins TRBV20-1 to TRBJ2-5, with 8 bases fitting TRBD1. The CDR3 spans 14 residues. V was pared by 0 bases and J by 4 bases, with 4 bases of the junction left unmatched. The germline CDR1 and CDR2 sequences are DFQATT and SNEGSKA (reference sequence). The CDR3 protein is CSARDSTGGETQYF. The CDR3 DNA reads as TGCAGTGCTAGAGATTCTACAGGGGGAGAGACCCAGTACTTC.

This clonotype was found a few times. V and J are TRBV6-2 or TRBV6-3 and TRBJ2-3; D remains unclear. V was clipped by 2 bases and J by 6 bases, with 15 bases between them. The CDR3 runs 15 residues. In germline, CDR1 is MNHEY, CDR2 SVGEGT. CDR3 coding DNA: TGTGCCAGCAGTTACGGTTGGACCCATGGTGATACGCAGTATTTT. Its protein product is CASSYGWTHGDTQYF.

The V gene is TRBV20-1, the J gene TRBJ1-1, with D possibly matching TRBD1 (5 bases). V shed 2 bases and J shed 5 bases, with 12 bases lying between them. Germline lookup yields CDR1 DFQATT and CDR2 SNEGSKA (reference sequence). The CDR3 covers 13 residues. CDR3 sequence: CSARWTGETEAFF. CDR3 nucleotide sequence: TGCAGTGCTAGATGGACGGGGGAAACTGAAGCTTTCTTT.

The gene calls are TRBV29-1 and TRBJ1-2, with D unclear. The germline V gene has CDR1 SQVTM and CDR2 ANQGSEA. The CDR3 length is 13 residues. V was trimmed by 3 bases and J by 3 bases, leaving 11 bases between them. The CDR3 protein is CSVERENDYGYTF. CDR3 sequence (DNA): TGCAGCGTTGAGAGAGAGAACGACTATGGCTACACCTTC.

This chain uses TRBV7-2 with TRBJ2-5; D unclear. The J call is in doubt because the DNA end fits TRBJ2-7 better. Germline lookup yields CDR1 SGHTA and CDR2 FQGNSA. The CDR3 is 15 residues long. The CDR3 coding sequence is TGTGCCAGCAGCTTAGTACGGCAGTCGCCGTACGAGCAGTACTTC. Translated, it gives CASSLVRQSPYEQYF.

This rearrangement joins TRBV7-3 to TRBJ2-1; 7 bases line up with TRBD2. V shed 4 bases and J 3 bases; nucleotides not matched to a gene: 9. CDR1 SGHTA and CDR2 FQGTGA come from the germline V gene. This CDR3 has 16 residues. CDR3 DNA sequence: TGTGCCAGCAGCTCACTACTAGCGACGAGCTACAATGAGCAGTTCTTC. Translated, it gives CASSSLLATSYNEQFF.

There are a few counts of this clonotype. This chain uses TRBV18 with TRBJ2-5; D unclear. Germline V lookup: CDR1 KGHSH, CDR2 LQKENI. The CDR3 is 13 amino acids. Trimming removed 4 bases from V and 5 bases from J, with 11 bases in between. CDR3 sequence: CASSQLRRETQYF. DNA for the CDR3: TGTGCCAGCTCACAACTAAGGCGGGAGACCCAGTACTTC.

The chain joins TRBV5-5 to TRBJ1-5; TRBD1 is a possible D gene (6 bases). Germline-derived CDR1 and CDR2 are SGHKS and YYEKEE (reference sequence). V lost 2 bases to trimming and J lost 7 bases, with 13 bases between them. The CDR3 extends over 14 amino acids. The CDR3 region has the DNA TGTGCCAGCAGCTTTTTGGGGGGCCGACAGCCCCAGCATTTT. Translated, it gives CASSFLGGRQPQHF.

This clonotype was seen a handful of times. The chain is built from TRBV10-3 and TRBJ2-5, with 7 positions matching TRBD2. The CDR3 covers 15 residues. J lost 1 base, V lost 5 bases, and 7 bases had no gene match. Per the germline V gene, CDR1 is ENHRY and CDR2 is SYGVKD. CDR3 nucleotides: TGTGCCATCAGTCCGACTTCTAGCGGCCAAGAGACCCAGTACTTC. It codes for CAISPTSSGQETQYF.

The CDR3 spells CATSRESGMNTEAFF. The CDR3 nucleotides are TGTGCCACCAGCAGAGAATCAGGGATGAACACTGAAGCTTTCTTT. The V call is TRBV15, the J call TRBJ1-1; D is possibly TRBD1 (5 bases). Trimming stripped 0 bases from V and 0 bases from J, with 8 bases between. The germline CDR1 and CDR2 sequences are LNHNV and YYDKDF (reference sequence). CDR3 length equals 15 residues.

This clonotype occurred once. This chain joins TRBV27 and TRBJ1-6; D remains unclear. The CDR3 is 16 residues long. CDR1 MNHEY and CDR2 SMNVEV come from the germline V gene (reference sequence). V lost 2 bases and J 0 bases, leaving 8 bases between the germline ends. The CDR3 protein is CASSLRPGSYNSPLHF. The CDR3 DNA reads TGTGCCAGCAGTTTACGGCCAGGCTCCTATAATTCACCCCTCCACTTT.